Below are 22 T cell receptor beta chains sequenced from a single sample in a study of blood T cell repertoires in COVID-19. This table comes from immunoSEQ multiplex PCR, and its TCRdb copy is limited to in-frame clones, with some not included. The sample records over 150,000 clones, under 80% being singletons. The sequencing sample was made of peripheral blood. The receptors stem from a man in his sixties or seventies with acute or convalescent COVID-19.

The chain is built from TRBV20-1 and TRBJ1-1; a possible D gene is TRBD1 (5 bases). Germline V lookup: CDR1 DFQATT, CDR2 SNEGSKA (reference sequence). V was clipped by 3 bases and J by 2 bases, with 7 bases between them. This CDR3 region has 12 residues. CDR3 sequence reads: CSASQGNTEAFF. The CDR3 region has the DNA TGCAGTGCTAGTCAGGGTAACACTGAAGCTTTCTTT.

This chain uses TRBV3-1 (or the pseudogene TRBV3-2) with TRBJ1-3; D uncertain. The V end lost 4 bases, the J end lost 0 bases, and 7 bases lay between the germline ends. Per the germline V gene, CDR1 is LGHDT and CDR2 is YNNKEL (reference sequence). The CDR3 loop spans 14 amino acids. The CDR3: CASSPGSSGNTIYF. The CDR3 nucleotides read TGTGCCAGCAGCCCTGGCAGCTCTGGAAACACCATATATTTT.

The CDR3 reads CASSADQGPNQPQHF. The CDR3 nucleotides read TGTGCCAGCAGCGCGGACCAGGGCCCCAATCAGCCCCAGCATTTT. This chain links TRBV9 with TRBJ1-5; D possibly corresponds to TRBD1 (5 bases). Trimming pared 3 bases from V and 3 bases from J, leaving 13 bases between. The CDR3 has 15 amino acids. Germline CDR1 is SGDLS and CDR2 is YYNGEE.

The rearrangement joins TRBV19 to TRBJ1-2; D is undetermined. This CDR3 contains 14 residues. V lost 1 base to trimming and J lost 5 bases, with 11 bases between them. CDR1 LNHDA and CDR2 SQIVND come from the germline V gene (reference sequence). CDR3: CASSIVVLEYGYTF. CDR3 nucleotides: TGTGCCAGTAGTATAGTCGTGTTGGAGTATGGCTACACCTTC. Variable domain in full (rest from reference TRBV19 and TRBJ1-2): DGGITQSPKYLFRKEGQNVTLSCEQNLNHDAMYWYRQDPGQGLRLIYYSQIVNDFQKGDIAEGYSVSREKKESFPLTVTSAQKNPTAFYLCASSIVVLEYGYTFGSGTRLTVV.

CDR3 sequence: CASSLRLDRGRSPLHF. The CDR3 region has the DNA TGTGCCAGCAGTTTACGGTTGGACAGGGGGCGATCACCCCTCCACTTT. The chain has TRBV28 and TRBJ1-6; 11 nucleotides agree with TRBD1. Trimming at V came to 2 bases and at J to 10 bases, leaving 7 bases not matched to a gene. The CDR3 length is 16 residues. CDR1 is MDHEN and CDR2 is SYDVKM in the germline V gene.

The chain carries TRBV19 and TRBJ2-2, with D possibly matching TRBD1 (6 bases). Germline loops: CDR1 LNHDA, CDR2 SQIVND (reference sequence). The CDR3 runs to 14 residues. With 5 bases removed from V and 4 bases from J, the gap between germline ends came to 11 bases. The CDR3 coding sequence is TGTGCCAGTAGTTCCACAGGGATCACCGGGGAGCTGTTTTTT. Translated: CASSSTGITGELFF.

The chain has TRBV28 and TRBJ1-1; D unresolved. Trimming took off 2 bases at V and 4 bases at J, with 8 bases between the two ends. Germline CDR1 reads MDHEN; CDR2 reads SYDVKM. The CDR3 consists of 13 residues. The CDR3 nucleotides are TGTGCCAGCAGTTTAGGGCTGATCACTGAAGCTTTCTTT. Its translation: CASSLGLITEAFF.

The rearrangement joins TRBV29-1 to TRBJ2-1; D remains unclear. Germline CDR1 SQVTM, CDR2 ANQGSEA. The ends were cut back, 5 bases at V and 5 bases at J, with 13 bases in the middle. This CDR3 has 13 residues. The CDR3 sequence: CSVQFALNNEQFF. The CDR3 coding sequence is TGCAGCGTTCAGTTTGCCCTCAACAATGAGCAGTTCTTC.

J is TRBJ2-1 and V is TRBV14, with TRBD2 identical over 8 bases. CDR1 is SGHDN and CDR2 is FVKESK in the germline V gene. The V and J ends lost 4 bases and 3 bases, in that order; junction bases with no gene match: 5. This CDR3 contains 15 residues. Here the CDR3 reads CASSLPSGYYNEQFF. Here the CDR3 DNA reads TGTGCCAGCAGCCTCCCTAGCGGGTACTACAATGAGCAGTTCTTC.

A single count supports this clone. The rearrangement links TRBV6-5 to TRBJ1-1; 7 bases are a match to TRBD1. Germline CDR1 reads MNHEY; CDR2 reads SVGAGI. The junction had 7 bases not matched to a gene; V was cut back by 0 bases and J by 3 bases. This CDR3 comprises 16 residues. CDR3 coding DNA: TGTGCCAGCAGTTACTCATATCAAGGGGGCCACACTGAAGCTTTCTTT. As protein: CASSYSYQGGHTEAFF.

V is TRBV6-1 and J is TRBJ2-5; D ambiguous. Trimming stripped 6 bases from V and 3 bases from J, with 5 bases between. Looked up from germline, CDR1 is MNHNS and CDR2 is SASEGT. The CDR3 contains 11 residues. Here the CDR3 reads CASSPKETQYF. CDR3 bases: TGTGCCAGCAGCCCAAAAGAGACCCAGTACTTC.

This rearrangement joins TRBV6-2 or TRBV6-3 to TRBJ2-2; tentative D call: TRBD2 (5 bases). Germline CDR1 and CDR2: MNHEY and SVGEGT. V was cut by 5 bases and J by 3 bases, with 25 bases left in between. The CDR3 extends over 19 amino acids. CDR3 protein: CASSQPSGTRVSDTGELFF. CDR3 sequence (DNA): TGTGCCAGCAGTCAACCGTCGGGAACAAGGGTGAGTGACACCGGGGAGCTGTTTTTT.

The rearrangement uses TRBV11-2 and TRBJ2-2; 12 bases map to TRBD2. The CDR3 has 13 amino acids. V was clipped by 6 bases and J by 7 bases; unmatched bases: 0. Germline V CDR1 and CDR2: SGHAT, FQNNGV. The DNA for the CDR3 is TGTGCCAGCAGGACTAGCGGGGGCGGGGAGCTGTTTTTT. Translation gives CASRTSGGGELFF.

The rearrangement uses TRBV2 and TRBJ1-1, with 10 bases that match TRBD1. There are 14 residues in the CDR3. The J segment lost 5 bases and the V segment lost 3 bases, leaving 3 bases of the junction unmatched. Germline V gives CDR1 SNHLY, CDR2 FYNNEI. This CDR3 is CASSEWTGGTEAFF. The CDR3 bases are TGTGCCAGCAGTGAGTGGACAGGGGGAACTGAAGCTTTCTTT.

The chain couples TRBV3-1 (or the pseudogene TRBV3-2) to TRBJ2-4, with TRBD2 matching 10 bases. There are 16 residues in the CDR3. J lost 9 bases, V lost 0 bases, and 8 bases had no gene match. Germline CDR1 LGHDT, CDR2 YNNKEL (reference sequence). This CDR3 is CASSQDGLAGVPIQYF. The CDR3 DNA is TGTGCCAGCAGCCAAGATGGGCTAGCGGGGGTCCCCATTCAGTACTTC.

This clone showed up just a few times. This chain joins TRBV14 and TRBJ1-2; the match to TRBD1 covers 8 bases. Trimming took 4 bases from V and 4 from J; bases not matched to a gene: 5. This CDR3 is built from 14 residues. The V gene's germline CDR1 is SGHDN and CDR2 FVKESK. The CDR3 loop is CASSLRQGTYGYTF. Here the CDR3 DNA reads TGTGCCAGCAGCCTACGACAGGGGACCTATGGCTACACCTTC.

V gene TRBV27 combines with J gene TRBJ2-1; D call uncertain. CDR1 MNHEY and CDR2 SMNVEV come from the germline V gene (reference sequence). The V and J ends lost 3 bases and 5 bases respectively, with 8 bases between them. CDR3 length: 13 amino acids. CDR3 DNA: TGTGCCAGCAGTTTCCGAGAGAACAATGAGCAGTTCTTC. This sequence encodes CASSFRENNEQFF.

The chain combines TRBV6-2 or TRBV6-3 with TRBJ2-7; D not certain. The CDR3 contains 14 residues. With 5 bases removed from V and 3 bases from J, the gap between germline ends came to 14 bases. Germline V gene data show CDR1 as MNHEY and CDR2 as SVGEGT. The CDR3, as DNA: TGTGCCAGCAGTCGCCTAGACGTCGGCTACGAGCAGTACTTC. Translation: CASSRLDVGYEQYF.

This chain links TRBV6-4 with TRBJ2-3, with 12 bases fitting TRBD2. J lost 3 bases, V lost 6 bases, and 13 bases had no gene match. The CDR3 runs 18 residues. CDR1 and CDR2 from the germline V gene are MRHNA and SNTAGT. CDR3 nucleotide sequence: TGTGCCAGCAGGGACAGTAGGCTAGCGGGAGGGCTGACAGATACGCAGTATTTT. Protein: CASRDSRLAGGLTDTQYF.

The chain has TRBV5-1 and TRBJ2-7, with 9 nucleotides matching TRBD2. From germline, CDR1 is SGHRS and CDR2 YFSETQ. Losses at the gene ends were 0 bases for V and 3 bases for J; bases not matched to a gene: 4. This CDR3 comprises 15 residues. CDR3 in amino acids: CASSLVGSGSYEQYF. The CDR3 bases are TGCGCCAGCAGCTTGGTTGGTAGCGGGAGCTACGAGCAGTACTTC.

This chain uses TRBV6-5 with TRBJ2-5, with 11 positions matching TRBD1. The CDR3 totals 15 residues. J lost 5 bases, V lost 7 bases, and 9 bases had no gene match. Germline CDR1 and CDR2: MNHEY and SVGAGI. Here the CDR3 reads CASMIWTGGDETQYF. CDR3 nucleotide sequence: TGTGCCAGCATGATCTGGACAGGGGGCGACGAGACCCAGTACTTC.

The CDR3 loop reads CASSLSRQFGRSPLHF. In nucleotides, the CDR3 is TGTGCCAGCAGTTTATCGAGACAGTTTGGTCGTTCACCCCTCCACTTT. The V gene is TRBV27, the J gene TRBJ1-6; tentatively, D is TRBD1 (5 bases). Germline V gives CDR1 MNHEY, CDR2 SMNVEV (reference sequence). This CDR3 has 16 residues. V was pared by 0 bases and J by 9 bases, with 15 bases between.